Listed below are T cell receptor beta chains from one sample, sequenced in a study of T cell responses to AZD1222 COVID-19 vaccine. Generated by immunoSEQ multiplex PCR, the TCRdb table keeps only in-frame clones and is missing some. The sample lists approximately 260,000 clones, approximately 95% occurring once. This specimen consisted of peripheral blood, obtained on day 0 of AZD1222 vaccination. These receptor sequences come from an adult in good health. CDR3s include the opening cysteine and the closing phenylalanine or tryptophan. A D gene is named only where the DNA matches it firmly. Clone size is given for some rows only: seen once, a few or many times, or a class if the clone is expanded.

size	D	V	J	DNA	CDR3
NA	NA	TRBV19	TRBJ2-1	TGTGCCAGTAGTATAGTTGGGGTAGGCAATGAGCAGTTCTTC	CASSIVGVGNEQFF
once	TRBD2	TRBV11-2	TRBJ2-1	TGTGCCAGCAGCTTAGACGGGAGGGCTCTCTACAATGAGCAGTTCTTC	CASSLDGRALYNEQFF
NA	NA	TRBV19	TRBJ2-2	TGTGCCAGTAGTATCGGCAGGGTAGGCGACGCCGGGGAGCTGTTTTTT	CASSIGRVGDAGELFF
once	TRBD1	TRBV5-4	TRBJ1-6	TGTGCCAGCAGCTTAATCGGGCAGGGGGCATCCTATAATTCACCCCTCCACTTT	CASSLIGQGASYNSPLHF
once	NA	TRBV27	TRBJ2-7	TGTGCCAGCATATTTGTACGACACGAGCAGTACTTC	CASIFVRHEQYF
NA	TRBD1	TRBV7-8	TRBJ2-7	TGTGCCAGCAGCTCCGTGACAGGGTGGGCCGAGCAGTACTTC	CASSSVTGWAEQYF
NA	TRBD2	TRBV7-2	TRBJ2-1	TGTGCCAGCAGCTTACGGGCTAGCGGCTACAATGAGCAGTTCTTC	CASSLRASGYNEQFF
NA	NA	TRBV15	TRBJ1-1	TGTGCCACCAGCAGAGGGGCAGGGGAAACTGAAGCTTTCTTT	CATSRGAGETEAFF
NA	NA	TRBV24-1	TRBJ1-2	TGTGCCACCAGTACGCCGACATGCTATGGCTACACCTTC	CATSTPTCYGYTF
once	NA	TRBV3-1/TRBV3-2	TRBJ1-4	TGTGCCAGCAGCCTCGGGCCCCAAAGGGGTAATGAAAAACTGTTTTTT	CASSLGPQRGNEKLFF
NA	NA	TRBV6-5	TRBJ2-5	TGTGCCAGCAGCGGGACTGCCGTGGGGGAGACCCAGTACTTC	CASSGTAVGETQYF